This T cell receptor (beta chain) was profiled in a study of T cell responses to AZD1222 COVID-19 vaccine. Study information: Second doses that came at about 4 or about 12 weeks were put together. Study-level points and caveats: Most donors were white British and more were female, and clonal diversity was possibly underestimated. Unmutated variant regions are reportedly the target of nearly half of TCRs that are spike-specific. An increase in Spike-specific TCR breadth and depth was observed after two AZD1222 doses.

For this clone: What it binds is unknown.

Only in-frame clones appear in the TCRdb table, and some are missing; sequencing was by immunoSEQ multiplex PCR. The repertoire includes 120,000 to 150,000 clones, approximately 90% of them detected once, and around 5.2% sits in the top ten. Trimming removed 4 bases at V and 3 bases at J, with 8 bases between. This CDR3 has 14 amino acids. Germline V lookup: CDR1 SGDLS, CDR2 YYNGEE. The receptor was isolated from an adult in good health. The chain recombines TRBV9 with TRBJ1-6; no definite D call. The starting material was peripheral blood, obtained on day 0 of AZD1222 vaccination. The CDR3 DNA follows: TGTGCCAGCAGCAGCGTAGGCTATAATTCACCCCTCCACTTT. Translating it yields CASSSVGYNSPLHF.